This entry lists 32 T cell receptor beta chains sequenced from one sample in a study of T-cell reconstitution after alpha-beta-depleted transplantation in children. Unique molecular identifiers were built into the TCRbeta library. TCRdb reprocessed the PCR reads via MiXCR and lists one record per CDR3 protein. The sample has about 610,000 distinct CDR3 sequences, roughly a tenth seen once. The input for sequencing was PBMCs from the stem cell graft donor, taken from the stem cell graft. All receptors come from a human donor who donated a stem cell graft to a child with acute myeloid leukemia.

CDR3 protein: CASSLVLTSGPGDFQFF. The CDR3 coding sequence is TGTGCCAGCAGCTTAGTCCTGACTAGCGGACCGGGGGATTTCCAGTTCTTC. The V and J genes are TRBV11-2 and TRBJ2-1; 9 nucleotides align to TRBD2. Unmatched junction bases numbered 17, after V lost 1 base and J lost 13 bases. This CDR3 spans 17 amino acids. CDR1 and CDR2 (germline): SGHAT, FQNNGV.

The chain has TRBV11-2 and TRBJ2-3, with D unresolved. This CDR3 has 19 residues. The V and J ends lost 5 bases and 0 bases respectively, with 24 bases between them. The germline V gene has CDR1 SGHAT and CDR2 FQNNGV. CDR3 residues: CASSRRFSGRVGSTDTQYF. The CDR3, as DNA: TGTGCCAGCAGCAGACGGTTTTCGGGTAGAGTGGGGAGCACAGATACGCAGTATTTT.

This clonotype was counted ten times or more. The chain couples TRBV6-1 to TRBJ2-1, with 9 bases that match TRBD2. V trimming: 5 bases; J trimming: 7 bases; junction bases outside the gene matches: 6. This CDR3 contains 14 residues. Germline assignment: CDR1 MNHNS and CDR2 SASEGT. As DNA, the CDR3 is TGTGCCAGCAGTCGACAGACTAGCGGTAATGAGCAGTTCTTC. Translating it yields CASSRQTSGNEQFF.

This chain links TRBV4-3 with TRBJ2-2; D might be TRBD1 (6 bases). V lost 1 base, J lost 4 bases, and 10 bases lay in between. CDR3 size: 15 residues. Per germline, CDR1 LGHNA and CDR2 YSLEER. CDR3 nucleotides: TGCGCCAGCAGCCAAGCGGGACACTCCACCGGGGAGCTGTTTTTT. It specifies CASSQAGHSTGELFF.

In regard to this clonotype: A much larger clone sits a single nucleotide away, making a read error possible. The genes are TRBV2 and TRBJ2-2; 9 bases are shared with TRBD1. The CDR3 sequence is 19 residues long. CDR1 and CDR2 (germline): SNHLY, FYNNEI. The CDR3 nucleotides are TGTGCCATCAGTTTAGGGATTGCCGGACAGGGGTTTAAAACCGGGGAGCTGTTTTTT. Translating gives CAISLGIAGQGFKTGELFF.

This clonotype occurred a few times. The rearrangement links TRBV12-3 or TRBV12-4 to TRBJ1-3; tentatively, D is TRBD1 (5 bases). V lost 4 bases to trimming and J lost 0 bases, with 13 bases between them. This CDR3 is 16 amino acids long. This chain's CDR3 is CASSSGARYSGNTIYF. CDR3 coding DNA: TGTGCCAGCAGTTCCGGGGCTCGCTACTCTGGAAACACCATATATTTT.

This clonotype occurred a few times. The CDR3 region has the DNA TGCAGCGTTGAAGAAGGGGCAGGGGAAGAGATAGGACAGCCCCAGCATTTT. Its protein product is CSVEEGAGEEIGQPQHF. V and J are TRBV29-1 and TRBJ1-5; weak D call: TRBD1 (6 bases). The V end lost 0 bases, the J end lost 7 bases, and 22 bases lay between the germline ends. Per the germline V gene, CDR1 is SQVTM and CDR2 is ANQGSEA. The CDR3 has 17 amino acids.

This clonotype was detected only once. The J gene is TRBJ2-1, the V gene TRBV12-3 or TRBV12-4; TRBD2 matches at 8 bases. With V trimmed by 2 bases and J by 4 bases, 4 bases remained unmatched. The length of the CDR3 is 15 residues. CDR3 DNA: TGTGCCAGCAGTTTATCGACTAGCGCTTACAATGAGCAGTTCTTC. Translating it yields CASSLSTSAYNEQFF.

The chain joins TRBV18 to TRBJ1-2; 7 bases align to TRBD1. Germline V CDR1 and CDR2: KGHSH, LQKENI. J was trimmed by 6 bases and V by 8 bases; bases with no gene match: 6. The CDR3 spans 12 residues. For the CDR3, the DNA is TGTGCCAGCCTGACAGGGACGGATGGCTACACCTTC. This encodes CASLTGTDGYTF.

The table lists this clonotype with many counts. The V gene is TRBV29-1, the J gene TRBJ2-7; perhaps D is TRBD1 or TRBD2 (5 bases each). Trimming took off 6 bases at V and 6 bases at J, with 9 bases between the two ends. The CDR3 extends over 10 amino acids. Germline V lookup: CDR1 SQVTM, CDR2 ANQGSEA. The chain's CDR3 is CSVRDLEQYF. In DNA form, the CDR3 reads TGCAGCGTCCGGGACCTCGAGCAGTACTTC.

This clonotype was detected ten times or more. This chain links TRBV11-1 with TRBJ2-7, with D unclear. Germline V gene lookup returns CDR1 SGHAT and CDR2 FQDESV (reference sequence). This CDR3 region has 14 residues. The germline V and J ends were trimmed by 1 base and 3 bases, with 10 bases remaining between them. CDR3 nucleotide sequence: TGTGCCAGCAGCTTAGGAGAGGTTAACTACGAGCAGTACTTC. Encoded protein: CASSLGEVNYEQYF.

This clonotype was seen a handful of times. The chain is built from TRBV5-1 and TRBJ1-3; no definite D call. Trimming removed 7 bases at V and 0 bases at J, with 8 bases between. Germline values: CDR1 SGHRS, CDR2 YFSETQ. CDR3 length equals 13 residues. For the CDR3, the DNA is TGCGCCAGCTCCTGGAACTCTGGAAACACCATATATTTT. The encoded protein is CASSWNSGNTIYF. Looking up the rest from reference TRBV5-1 and TRBJ1-3 gives the full variable domain: KAGVTQTPRYLIKTRGQQVTLSCSPISGHRSVSWYQQTPGQGLQFLFEYFSETQRNKGNFPGRFSGRQFSNSRSEMNVSTLELGDSALYLCASSWNSGNTIYFGEGSWLTVV.

This clonotype appeared many times. This sequence joins TRBV2 and TRBJ2-1, with D uncertain. The V gene's germline CDR1 is SNHLY and CDR2 FYNNEI. The CDR3 extends over 13 amino acids. Trimming pared 7 bases from V and 13 bases from J, leaving 20 bases between. The CDR3 coding sequence is TGTGCCAGCATGCCGACAATCCCTTTGGAACAGTTCTTC. Protein sequence: CASMPTIPLEQFF.

This clonotype was seen many times. The chain combines TRBV29-1 with TRBJ2-1; a possible D gene is TRBD2 (5 bases). V dropped 8 bases and J dropped 6 bases, with 8 bases sitting between them. The CDR3 loop spans 10 amino acids. Germline values: CDR1 SQVTM, CDR2 ANQGSEA. The CDR3 protein is CSPGVNEQFF. The CDR3 DNA sequence: TGCAGCCCCGGGGTCAATGAGCAGTTCTTC.

This clonotype occurred many times. The chain combines TRBV12-3 or TRBV12-4 with TRBJ2-7; D ambiguous. V lost 8 bases and J 3 bases, leaving 11 bases between the germline ends. This CDR3 spans 12 amino acids. Here the CDR3 DNA reads TGTGCCAGCCAAGACGGGTTCTACGAGCAGTACTTC. This translates into CASQDGFYEQYF.

This clonotype was recorded a few times. This chain connects TRBV11-2 to TRBJ2-1; 7 bases are a match to TRBD2. Germline V gene lookup returns CDR1 SGHAT and CDR2 FQNNGV. This CDR3 is 14 amino acids long. The junction had 3 bases not matched to a gene; V was cut back by 0 bases and J by 7 bases. The CDR3 region is CASSLDPGGNEQFF. The CDR3 DNA is TGTGCCAGCAGCTTAGACCCGGGGGGAAATGAGCAGTTCTTC.

This clonotype was found many times. This chain uses TRBV20-1 with TRBJ1-2; possible D gene TRBD1, 5 bases. The V and J ends lost 3 bases and 2 bases respectively, with 13 bases between them. Per the germline V gene, CDR1 is DFQATT and CDR2 is SNEGSKA (reference sequence). The CDR3 spans 14 residues. The CDR3 region is CSASGASENYGYTF. CDR3 nucleotides: TGCAGTGCTAGCGGGGCTTCGGAAAACTATGGCTACACCTTC.

This clonotype appeared a few times. At one end the junction does not follow the germline gene, possibly because of a read error. This sequence joins TRBV7-7 and TRBJ2-3; TRBD2 matches 7 bases. Looked up from germline, CDR1 is SSHAT and CDR2 is FNYEAQ (reference sequence). CDR3 length equals 14 residues. DNA for the CDR3: TGTGCTAGCAGCTCCCGACTAGCAAACGATACGCAGTATTTT. It translates to CASSSRLANDTQYF. The complete variable domain, with remaining parts taken from reference TRBV7-7 and TRBJ2-3, reads GAGVSQSPRYKVTKRGQDVTLRCDPISSHATLYWYQQALGQGPEFLTYFNYEAQPDKSGLPSDRFSAERPEGSISTLTIQRTEQRDSAMYRCASSSRLANDTQYFGPGTRLTVL.

Concerning this clonotype: A single base is all that separates this from a far larger clone, so a read error is likely. The CDR3 DNA sequence: TGCAGCGTTAGGAACACTGAAGCTTTCTTT. As protein: CSVRNTEAFF. This rearrangement joins TRBV29-1 to TRBJ1-1; no firm D call. Trimming shortened V by 5 bases and J by 1 base, and 2 bases separated the two germline ends. CDR3 length: 10 amino acids. From germline, CDR1 is SQVTM and CDR2 ANQGSEA.

As DNA, the CDR3 is TGTGCCACCAGGTCGAGGACTAGCGGGACAAGGGGACCCACAGATACGCAGTATTTT. Translation: CATRSRTSGTRGPTDTQYF. The chain uses TRBV10-3 and TRBJ2-3; 12 bases match TRBD2. This CDR3 has 19 amino acids. V trimming: 10 bases; J trimming: 2 bases; junction bases outside the gene matches: 19. Germline CDR1 is ENHRY and CDR2 is SYGVKD.

This chain uses TRBV27 with TRBJ2-1; D may be TRBD1 (8 bases). The V gene's germline CDR1 is MNHEY and CDR2 SMNVEV (reference sequence). V was shortened by 2 bases and J by 3 bases, with 14 bases between the two germline ends. CDR3 length equals 16 residues. The CDR3 DNA follows: TGTGCCAGCAGTTTAGGAACAGGGGGGGGCTACAATGAGCAGTTCTTC. Its translation: CASSLGTGGGYNEQFF.

This clonotype was counted at least ten times. Written as DNA, the CDR3 is TGTGCCAGCAGGAGGACAGGGAACGGGGAGACCCAGTACTTC. It translates to CASRRTGNGETQYF. The chain has TRBV12-3 or TRBV12-4 and TRBJ2-5; 8 nucleotides align to TRBD1. V dropped 6 bases and J dropped 5; count of bases not matched to a gene: 8. The CDR3 totals 14 residues.

This clonotype was seen a handful of times. The gene calls are TRBV6-5 and TRBJ2-7; possibly TRBD1 or TRBD2 for D (5 bases each). The CDR3 runs to 15 residues. Trimming shortened V by 0 bases and J by 2 bases, and 11 bases separated the two germline ends. Germline CDR1 reads MNHEY; CDR2 reads SVGAGI. DNA of the CDR3: TGTGCCAGCAGTTACTCCGGGCAGGGAGCCTACGAGCAGTACTTC. This gives the protein CASSYSGQGAYEQYF.

This chain joins TRBV6-1 and TRBJ2-1; 14 positions agree with TRBD2. Trimming took 6 bases from V and 7 from J; bases not matched to a gene: 5. This CDR3 has 15 residues. CDR1 is MNHNS and CDR2 is SASEGT in the germline V gene. CDR3 amino acids: CASSRTSGRLNEQFF. The CDR3 region has the DNA TGTGCCAGCAGCCGGACTAGCGGGAGGCTGAATGAGCAGTTCTTC.

The V gene is TRBV20-1, the J gene TRBJ2-5; D may correspond to TRBD1 or TRBD2 (5 bases each). V gave up 6 bases and J gave up 1 base, with 12 bases separating them. The germline V gene encodes CDR1 DFQATT and CDR2 SNEGSKA (reference sequence). The CDR3 has 13 residues. Written as DNA, the CDR3 is TGCAGTGCCGAGGGACCGTCCCAAGAGACCCAGTACTTC. Residues: CSAEGPSQETQYF.

This clonotype has just a few counts. The V gene is TRBV4-3, the J gene TRBJ1-4; TRBD1 matches at 7 bases. V lost 7 bases to trimming and J lost 8 bases; unmatched junction nucleotides: 10. The CDR3 runs to 14 residues. The V gene's germline CDR1 is LGHNA and CDR2 YSLEER. The chain's CDR3 is CASTTGVGAEKLFF. The CDR3 nucleotides read TGCGCCAGCACCACAGGGGTCGGGGCGGAAAAACTGTTTTTT.

This clonotype was counted between two and nine times. The rearrangement links TRBV28 to TRBJ2-1; TRBD2 matches at 8 bases. The CDR3 sequence is 14 residues long. CDR1 and CDR2 (germline): MDHEN, SYDVKM. V lost 11 bases to trimming and J lost 7 bases; unmatched junction nucleotides: 13. This CDR3 reads CAGPGTRRVNEQFF. The CDR3 region has the DNA TGTGCCGGACCCGGGACTAGGAGGGTAAATGAGCAGTTCTTC.

The chain joins TRBV6-1 to TRBJ2-1, with 9 positions matching TRBD1. There are 15 residues in the CDR3. V shed 7 bases and J 4 bases; nucleotides not matched to a gene: 8. Germline CDR1 is MNHNS and CDR2 is SASEGT. CDR3 residues: CASIPGTGNYNEQFF. The CDR3 DNA is TGTGCCAGCATTCCTGGGACAGGGAATTACAATGAGCAGTTCTTC.

This clonotype was counted at least ten times. The V gene is TRBV29-1, the J gene TRBJ2-3, with 11 bases that match TRBD2. The CDR3 is 11 amino acids. The V gene's germline CDR1 is SQVTM and CDR2 ANQGSEA. Trimming removed 6 bases from V and 12 bases from J; junction bases left unmatched: 5. The CDR3 loop is CSVVAGGPQYF. CDR3 in DNA: TGCAGCGTCGTAGCGGGAGGGCCTCAGTATTTT.

There are many counts of this clonotype. This chain connects TRBV5-5 to TRBJ2-6; D remains ambiguous. V was clipped by 2 bases and J by 4 bases, with 10 bases between them. Germline CDR1 and CDR2: SGHKS and YYEKEE (reference sequence). The CDR3 is 15 residues long. The DNA of the CDR3 is TGTGCCAGCAGCTTCCCCCCGATAGGGGCCAACGTCCTGACTTTC. Translated, it gives CASSFPPIGANVLTF.

The gene calls are TRBV7-3 and TRBJ2-1; 8 nucleotides line up with TRBD2. This CDR3 has 16 residues. Per the germline V gene, CDR1 is SGHTA and CDR2 is FQGTGA. Trimming removed 7 bases from V and 3 bases from J; junction bases left unmatched: 11. CDR3 sequence (DNA): TGTGCCAGCACCTCTACTAGCGGACACGTCTACAATGAGCAGTTCTTC. The encoded protein is CASTSTSGHVYNEQFF.

Regarding this clonotype: Mismatch with germline at one junction end may stem from a read error. V gene TRBV20-1 combines with J gene TRBJ2-1; no reliable D call. Germline CDR1 reads DFQATT; CDR2 reads SNEGSKA (reference sequence). CDR3 length equals 16 residues. The DNA for the CDR3 is TGCTGTGCTAGAGATACCTACGGCTTCTCCTACAATGAGCAGTTCTTC. It is translated as CCARDTYGFSYNEQFF.